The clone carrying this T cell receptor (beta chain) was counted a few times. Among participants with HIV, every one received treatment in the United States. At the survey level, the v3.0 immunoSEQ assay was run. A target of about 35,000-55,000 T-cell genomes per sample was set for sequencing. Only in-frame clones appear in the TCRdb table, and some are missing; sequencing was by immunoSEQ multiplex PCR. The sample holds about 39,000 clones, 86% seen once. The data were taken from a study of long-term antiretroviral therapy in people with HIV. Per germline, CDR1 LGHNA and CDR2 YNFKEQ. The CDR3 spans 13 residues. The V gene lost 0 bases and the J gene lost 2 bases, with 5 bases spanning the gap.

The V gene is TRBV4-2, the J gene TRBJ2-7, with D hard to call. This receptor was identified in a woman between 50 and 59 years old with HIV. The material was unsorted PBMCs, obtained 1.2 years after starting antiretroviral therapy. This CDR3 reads CASSQDPTYEQYF. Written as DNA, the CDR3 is TGTGCCAGCAGCCAAGACCCAACCTACGAGCAGTACTTC.